What follows is one TCR beta chain and its context. Primers used in a second PCR of roughly 7 to 12 cycles were a sample-barcoded 5' primer and a J-beta primer mix. Samples each returned at least 2.5 million CDR3-containing paired-end reads. TCRdb passed the 5' RACE reads through MiXCR, listing each CDR3 protein once. Of more than 500,000 distinct CDR3 sequences detected, 27% appear once; the ten largest clones hold less than 20%. The entry originates in a study of blood T cells in healthy people across ages. V was cut by 1 base and J by 5 bases, with 15 bases left in between. Germline lookup yields CDR1 SGHRS and CDR2 YFSETQ. The CDR3 consists of 15 residues.

The chain uses TRBV5-1 and TRBJ2-5; maybe TRBD1 (5 bases). This TCR came from a woman in her 70s in good health. Sequenced input: blood. CDR3 coding DNA: TGCGCCAGCAGCTTGCTGGCAGGGAAGGATGAGACCCAGTACTTC. Protein: CASSLLAGKDETQYF.